This passage covers 24 T cell receptor beta chains from one sample sequenced in a study of vaccination and CD4 T cells after COVID-19. Once obtained from cultured CD4+ T cells, the DNA was sequenced using the Oncomine TCR Beta short-read assay. TCRdb passed the PCR reads through MiXCR, listing each CDR3 protein once. Altogether approximately 13,000 distinct CDR3 sequences are present, roughly 27% being singletons, with the ten largest covering around 20%. The antigens of these receptors remain unknown. The treatment: 10-day PBMC culture with coronavirus spike peptide pools or control peptides (ViraFEST assay). The specimen was CD4+ T cells from blood, cultured in vitro, collected before SARS-CoV-2 vaccination. The receptors were gathered from a human donor who received a COVID-19 vaccine.

The J gene is TRBJ2-7, the V gene TRBV3-1, with D perhaps TRBD1 or TRBD2 (6 bases each). Trimming cost V 4 bases and J 2 bases, with 18 bases left between them. This CDR3 contains 16 residues. Germline V lookup: CDR1 LGHDT, CDR2 YNNKEL (reference sequence). CDR3 protein: CASSLTGGAATYEQYF. The CDR3 region has the DNA TGTGCCAGCAGCCTGACAGGCGGGGCCGCTACCTACGAGCAGTACTTC.

This clonotype was seen more than once but under ten times. The chain joins TRBV19 to TRBJ2-3; D unclear. Between the trimmed V and J ends, which lost 10 bases and 5 bases, there was a span of 10 bases. The CDR3 covers 11 residues. Looked up from germline, CDR1 is LNHDA and CDR2 is SQIVND (reference sequence). As DNA, the CDR3 is TGTGCCACTTCCGCAGGAGATACGCAGTATTTT. As protein: CATSAGDTQYF.

The V and J genes are TRBV10-3 and TRBJ1-5, with 9 bases lining up with TRBD1. The CDR3 runs to 14 residues. Germline V gene data show CDR1 as ENHRY and CDR2 as SYGVKD. With 6 bases clipped from V and 7 bases from J, the junction kept 7 bases outside the gene matches. CDR3 DNA sequence: TGTGCCATCAGCCGGACAGGGGCGGGCCAGCCCCAGCATTTT. Encoded protein: CAISRTGAGQPQHF.

The rearrangement links TRBV6-4 to TRBJ1-1; no clear D gene. The length of the CDR3 is 13 residues. V was clipped by 2 bases and J by 10 bases, with 14 bases between them. Germline values: CDR1 MRHNA, CDR2 SNTAGT. CDR3 amino acids: CASSDAALIGAFF. In nucleotides, the CDR3 is TGTGCCAGCAGTGACGCGGCCCTTATCGGAGCTTTCTTT.

The table lists this clonotype with a few counts. This chain connects TRBV2 to TRBJ2-7; D not resolved. V lost 8 bases and J lost 3, with 5 bases in between. The CDR3 covers 10 residues. Germline CDR1 is SNHLY and CDR2 is FYNNEI. The CDR3 is CASGIYEQYF. Written as DNA, the CDR3 is TGTGCCAGCGGGATCTACGAGCAGTACTTC.

This chain links TRBV7-6 with TRBJ2-5, with no clear D. The V end was cut by 2 bases, the J end by 1 base, with 5 bases between. Germline V gene data show CDR1 as SGHVS and CDR2 as FNYEAQ. CDR3 size: 13 residues. The CDR3 reads CASSLIPQETQYF. CDR3 nucleotide sequence: TGTGCCAGCAGCTTAATCCCCCAAGAGACCCAGTACTTC.

This clonotype was seen a handful of times. J is TRBJ1-5 and V is TRBV9, with a tentative D call TRBD1 (5 bases). Germline V lookup: CDR1 SGDLS, CDR2 YYNGEE. This CDR3 is built from 15 residues. V lost 0 bases and J lost 1, with 8 bases in between. The CDR3 here is CASSVAEGSNQPQHF. CDR3 bases: TGTGCCAGCAGCGTAGCAGAGGGGAGCAATCAGCCCCAGCATTTT.

This clonotype was observed a few times. The V gene is TRBV20-1, the J gene TRBJ2-3, with TRBD1 as a possible D gene (6 bases). Germline CDR1 is DFQATT and CDR2 is SNEGSKA (reference sequence). The ends were cut back, 0 bases at V and 5 bases at J, with 18 bases in the middle. This CDR3 contains 16 residues. The DNA for the CDR3 is TGCAGTGCTAGAGATCGTGGGCAGGGGTACCTAGATACGCAGTATTTT. As protein: CSARDRGQGYLDTQYF.

This clonotype was seen a handful of times. The rearrangement links TRBV30 to TRBJ1-2; D not resolved. V was cut by 3 bases and J by 4 bases, with 12 bases left in between. Germline V CDR1 and CDR2: GTSNPN, SVGIG (reference sequence). The CDR3 consists of 13 residues. Written as DNA, the CDR3 is TGTGCCTGGAGAAGAGGGTTGGGCTATGGCTACACCTTC. Translation gives CAWRRGLGYGYTF.

The genes are TRBV30 and TRBJ2-1; TRBD2 matches at 13 bases. Germline-derived CDR1 and CDR2 are GTSNPN and SVGIG (reference sequence). The J segment lost 3 bases and the V segment lost 4 bases, leaving 9 bases of the junction unmatched. The CDR3 consists of 17 residues. DNA of the CDR3: TGTGCCTGGACAACTAGCGGGGGGGCCATCGGCTACAATGAGCAGTTCTTC. Translated, it gives CAWTTSGGAIGYNEQFF.

The gene calls are TRBV2 and TRBJ2-7; no firm D call. V dropped 3 bases and J dropped 3 bases, with 15 bases sitting between them. The CDR3 spans 15 residues. CDR1 and CDR2 from the germline V gene are SNHLY and FYNNEI. The CDR3 nucleotides are TGTGCCAGCAGTGATCCCCTAGTTGCCAACTACGAGCAGTACTTC. Its protein is CASSDPLVANYEQYF.

The chain joins TRBV3-1 to TRBJ2-5, with a weak D call TRBD1 (6 bases). Looked up from germline, CDR1 is LGHDT and CDR2 is YNNKEL (reference sequence). Trimming shortened V by 3 bases and J by 5 bases, and 13 bases separated the two germline ends. CDR3 size: 14 residues. CDR3 protein: CASSHRRGHETQYF. CDR3 nucleotides: TGTGCCAGCAGCCATCGCAGGGGCCATGAGACCCAGTACTTC.

The gene calls are TRBV3-1 and TRBJ2-1; 15 nucleotides align to TRBD2. Trimming cost V 1 base and J 6 bases; bases outside gene matches: 10. This CDR3 comprises 19 residues. Per germline, CDR1 LGHDT and CDR2 YNNKEL (reference sequence). The CDR3 DNA sequence: TGTGCCAGCAGCCAAGCGTCCGTAGGACTAGCGGGGGGGATCAATGAGCAGTTCTTC. It translates to CASSQASVGLAGGINEQFF.

The rearrangement links TRBV5-1 to TRBJ2-3; the D is unclear. Per germline, CDR1 SGHRS and CDR2 YFSETQ. This CDR3 spans 13 amino acids. Trimming took off 0 bases at V and 3 bases at J, with 5 bases between the two ends. The CDR3 region has the DNA TGCGCCAGCAGCTTGGACGGAACAGATACGCAGTATTTT. Translating it yields CASSLDGTDTQYF.

CDR3 in DNA: TGTGCCAGTAGTATAGCCAGGGGCACCGGGGAGCTGTTTTTT. It is translated as CASSIARGTGELFF. The genes are TRBV19 and TRBJ2-2; the D gene is possibly TRBD1 (6 bases). Per germline, CDR1 LNHDA and CDR2 SQIVND (reference sequence). The CDR3 is 14 residues long. V was cut by 1 base and J by 4 bases, with 7 bases left in between.

This sequence joins TRBV1 and TRBJ2-6; the D call of TRBD2 is as the table states it, not checked on the DNA. TRBV1 is reported as a pseudogene. CDR3 length equals 18 residues. The CDR3 nucleotides are TGCACCAGCAGCCAGACACTAGCGGAGTACTCTGGGGCCAACGTCCTGACTTTC. Translation gives CTSSQTLAEYSGANVLTF.

The J gene is TRBJ2-5, the V gene TRBV3-1; 13 bases fit TRBD2. The J segment lost 4 bases and the V segment lost 3 bases, leaving 5 bases of the junction unmatched. Germline V gives CDR1 LGHDT, CDR2 YNNKEL (reference sequence). The CDR3 consists of 16 residues. The CDR3 bases are TGTGCCAGCAGCCAGGCTAGGACTAGCGGGGGAGAGACCCAGTACTTC. Translated, it gives CASSQARTSGGETQYF.

This chain joins TRBV6-1 and TRBJ1-1, with 8 positions matching TRBD1. The J segment lost 11 bases and the V segment lost 6 bases, leaving 14 bases of the junction unmatched. The CDR3 covers 14 residues. Looked up from germline, CDR1 is MNHNS and CDR2 is SASEGT. CDR3: CASRVPLQGDEAFF. CDR3 DNA sequence: TGTGCCAGCAGGGTCCCTTTACAGGGGGATGAGGCTTTCTTT.

This clonotype was detected only a few times. The rearrangement links TRBV20-1 to TRBJ1-2; D unclear. V lost 3 bases, J lost 2 bases, and 13 bases lay in between. The germline V gene has CDR1 DFQATT and CDR2 SNEGSKA (reference sequence). This CDR3 contains 14 residues. The CDR3 reads CSARRPTANYGYTF. CDR3 in DNA: TGCAGTGCTAGGAGACCGACGGCGAACTATGGCTACACCTTC.

The table lists this clonotype with a few counts. The DNA is omitted, as the CDR3 cannot be located on it reliably, and the CDR3 follows TCRdb's listing. The chain uses TRBV7-5 and TRBJ1-2. TRBV7-5 is termed a pseudogene. The CDR3 length is 14 residues, termini included. The CDR3: CISVPEGKGIGYTF.

As regards this clonotype: Likely a read error: the CDR3 ends without its conserved phenylalanine or tryptophan. This chain links TRBV6-1 with TRBJ2-5, with 8 positions matching TRBD1. The J segment lost 4 bases and the V segment lost 1 base, leaving 11 bases of the junction unmatched. Germline values: CDR1 MNHNS, CDR2 SASEGT. The CDR3 totals 17 residues. DNA of the CDR3: TGTGCCAGCAGTGAAGTCTGGGAACAGGGGGAAGGAGAGACCCAGTACTAC. It specifies CASSEVWEQGEGETQYY.

This clonotype was seen more than once but under ten times. The V gene is TRBV6-5, the J gene TRBJ1-5; TRBD1 is a possible D gene (6 bases). Trimming took off 4 bases at V and 5 bases at J, with 15 bases between the two ends. Germline CDR1 and CDR2: MNHEY and SVGAGI. This CDR3 is 15 amino acids long. CDR3 DNA: TGTGCCAGCAGTTTCTATCGACAGGTTTATCAGCCCCAGCATTTT. Its protein product is CASSFYRQVYQPQHF.

This clonotype came up once. The V call is TRBV5-6, the J call TRBJ2-3; 9 bases agree with TRBD2. The CDR3 sequence is 16 residues long. V shed 2 bases, J shed 2 bases, and the junction held 6 bases outside the gene matches. CDR1 SGHDT and CDR2 YYEEEE come from the germline V gene. CDR3 protein: CASSFRGTSFTDTQYF. The CDR3 bases are TGTGCCAGCAGCTTCCGCGGGACTAGCTTCACAGATACGCAGTATTTT.

This clonotype was seen a handful of times. The V call is TRBV7-9, the J call TRBJ1-2; the D is unclear. CDR3 length: 13 amino acids. The germline V and J ends were trimmed by 1 base and 0 bases, with 3 bases remaining between them. CDR1 is SEHNR and CDR2 is FQNEAQ in the germline V gene (reference sequence). CDR3 nucleotide sequence: TGTGCCAGCAGCTTAGAATCTAACTATGGCTACACCTTC. Encoded protein: CASSLESNYGYTF.